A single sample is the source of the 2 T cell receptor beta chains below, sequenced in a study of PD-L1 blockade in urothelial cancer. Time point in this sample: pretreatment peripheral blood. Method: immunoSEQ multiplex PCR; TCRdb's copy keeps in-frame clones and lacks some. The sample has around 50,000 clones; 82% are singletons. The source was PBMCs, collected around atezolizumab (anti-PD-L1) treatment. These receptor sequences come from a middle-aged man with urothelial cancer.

The CDR3 region is CASSSAGSGNTIYF. The CDR3, as DNA: TGTGCCAGCAGCTCCGCGGGCTCTGGAAACACCATATATTTT. This chain links TRBV7-8 with TRBJ1-3; D gene ambiguous. The CDR3 is made up of 14 amino acids. V lost 4 bases and J 0 bases, leaving 7 bases between the germline ends. Germline lookup yields CDR1 SGHVS and CDR2 FQNEAQ.

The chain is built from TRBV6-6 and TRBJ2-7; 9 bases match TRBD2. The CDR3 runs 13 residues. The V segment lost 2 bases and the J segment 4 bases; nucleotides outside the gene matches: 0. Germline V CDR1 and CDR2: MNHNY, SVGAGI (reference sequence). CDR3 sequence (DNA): TGTGCCAGCAGTTACCTAGCGGGGTACGAGCAGTACTTC. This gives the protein CASSYLAGYEQYF.